The 27 T cell receptor beta chains given below trace back to one sample, sequenced in a study of control samples from healthy donors and cancer patients. Profiled with immunoSEQ multiplex PCR; TCRdb holds only in-frame clones, not every one. The sample records 150,000 to 200,000 clones, 88% being singletons. The sequenced sample consisted of blood. The receptors shown here come from a man younger than 35 in good health.

The V and J genes are TRBV7-2 and TRBJ1-2; D is possibly TRBD1 (6 bases). This CDR3 spans 14 amino acids. V gave up 0 bases and J gave up 4 bases, with 9 bases separating them. Germline-derived CDR1 and CDR2 are SGHTA and FQGNSA. CDR3 loop: CASSLAGQTYGYTF. The CDR3 coding sequence is TGTGCCAGCAGCTTAGCCGGACAGACCTATGGCTACACCTTC.

This chain links TRBV5-4 with TRBJ2-5, with no clear D. The germline gives CDR1 SGHNT, CDR2 YYREEE (reference sequence). Deletions cut 7 bases from V and 3 bases from J, with 19 bases between. This CDR3 is 15 amino acids long. The CDR3 sequence: CASHGRRGRKETQYF. In DNA form, the CDR3 reads TGTGCCAGCCACGGACGGCGAGGTCGGAAAGAGACCCAGTACTTC. The full variable domain, its missing parts supplied by reference TRBV5-4 and TRBJ2-5, is ETGVTQSPTHLIKTRGQQVTLRCSSQSGHNTVSWYQQALGQGPQFIFQYYREEENGRGNFPPRFSGLQFPNYSSELNVNALELDDSALYLCASHGRRGRKETQYFGPGTRLLVL.

This clone was detected a few times. The chain recombines TRBV6-6 with TRBJ1-5; weak D call: TRBD1 (6 bases). Looked up from germline, CDR1 is MNHNY and CDR2 is SVGAGI (reference sequence). This CDR3 region has 15 residues. Trimming pared 5 bases from V and 5 bases from J, leaving 16 bases between. CDR3: CASSKDRWGDQPQHF. DNA for the CDR3: TGTGCCAGCAGTAAAGACAGGTGGGGGGATCAGCCCCAGCATTTT.

This clone showed up just once. The chain recombines TRBV5-1 with TRBJ2-3; 12 bases line up with TRBD2. Losses at the gene ends were 0 bases for V and 5 bases for J; bases not matched to a gene: 4. Germline V lookup: CDR1 SGHRS, CDR2 YFSETQ. The CDR3 is 16 residues long. CDR3 amino acids: CASSLGTSGGLDTQYF. CDR3 coding DNA: TGCGCCAGCAGCTTGGGCACTAGCGGGGGGCTAGATACGCAGTATTTT. Looking up the rest from reference TRBV5-1 and TRBJ2-3 gives the full variable domain: KAGVTQTPRYLIKTRGQQVTLSCSPISGHRSVSWYQQTPGQGLQFLFEYFSETQRNKGNFPGRFSGRQFSNSRSEMNVSTLELGDSALYLCASSLGTSGGLDTQYFGPGTRLTVL.

The chain has TRBV20-1 and TRBJ2-2; D is unresolved. The germline V gene has CDR1 DFQATT and CDR2 SNEGSKA (reference sequence). This CDR3 spans 15 amino acids. The V and J ends lost 3 bases and 0 bases respectively, with 11 bases between them. CDR3 sequence (DNA): TGCAGTGCTAGTTCCTCCGGGTCGAACACCGGGGAGCTGTTTTTT. Protein product: CSASSSGSNTGELFF.

The gene calls are TRBV7-2 and TRBJ2-7, with 11 bases identical to TRBD2. In germline, CDR1 is SGHTA, CDR2 FQGNSA. Trimming at V came to 1 base and at J to 7 bases, leaving 6 bases not matched to a gene. There are 15 residues in the CDR3. In DNA, the CDR3 is TGTGCCAGCAGCTTAGGTAGCGGGGGGGCCTGGGAGCAGTACTTC. It specifies CASSLGSGGAWEQYF.

This sequence joins TRBV7-2 and TRBJ2-3, with D perhaps matching TRBD2 (7 bases). From germline, CDR1 is SGHTA and CDR2 FQGNSA. Trimming removed 4 bases from V and 1 base from J, with 12 bases in between. The CDR3 contains 15 residues. CDR3 in DNA: TGTGCCAGCAGCTCGCGGGGGCCCGGCACAGATACGCAGTATTTT. This sequence encodes CASSSRGPGTDTQYF.

This clone was picked up one time. The rearrangement joins TRBV4-3 to TRBJ2-2, with 7 bases lining up with TRBD1. The CDR3 loop spans 16 amino acids. CDR1 LGHNA and CDR2 YSLEER come from the germline V gene. V trimming: 0 bases; J trimming: 4 bases; junction bases outside the gene matches: 5. The CDR3 DNA reads TGCGCCAGCAGCCAAGAAATTACAGGGGCCACCGGGGAGCTGTTTTTT. This translates into CASSQEITGATGELFF.

This clone was recorded only once. The chain joins TRBV24-1 to TRBJ2-7; 11 bases align to TRBD1. The CDR3 totals 18 residues. V lost 1 base to trimming and J lost 2 bases; unmatched junction nucleotides: 9. In germline, CDR1 is KGHDR, CDR2 SFDVKD. The CDR3 protein is CATSDFTREGQGAYEQYF. The CDR3 coding sequence is TGTGCCACCAGTGATTTTACTCGGGAGGGACAGGGGGCCTACGAGCAGTACTTC.

This chain joins TRBV9 and TRBJ1-1; TRBD1 is a possible D gene (5 bases). The CDR3 covers 15 residues. Germline CDR1 SGDLS, CDR2 YYNGEE. Trimming shortened V by 3 bases and J by 5 bases, and 17 bases separated the two germline ends. The DNA of the CDR3 is TGTGCCAGCAGCGCCCTAGTTGGGGGGGGGACTGAAGCTTTCTTT. It is translated as CASSALVGGGTEAFF.

The J gene is TRBJ2-1, the V gene TRBV30; D gene ambiguous. Per the germline V gene, CDR1 is GTSNPN and CDR2 is SVGIG (reference sequence). The germline V and J ends were trimmed by 5 bases and 0 bases, with 2 bases remaining between them. The CDR3 is 11 residues long. CDR3 residues: CAWDSYNEQFF. CDR3 DNA sequence: TGTGCCTGGGACTCCTACAATGAGCAGTTCTTC.

This clone appeared once. This chain links TRBV27 with TRBJ1-2, with TRBD1 matching over 8 bases. Germline V lookup: CDR1 MNHEY, CDR2 SMNVEV (reference sequence). Losses at the gene ends were 4 bases for V and 6 bases for J; bases not matched to a gene: 4. The CDR3 spans 13 residues. CDR3 in DNA: TGTGCCAGCAGTTGGCCAGGGGGCCATGGCTACACCTTC. It specifies CASSWPGGHGYTF.

The chain couples TRBV18 to TRBJ1-4, with D unresolved. V lost 9 bases, J lost 8 bases, and 10 bases lay in between. CDR1 and CDR2 from the germline V gene are KGHSH and LQKENI. The CDR3 has 11 residues. Here the CDR3 reads CASALGEKLFF. In nucleotides, the CDR3 is TGTGCCAGTGCCCTAGGAGAAAAACTGTTTTTT.

The chain employs TRBV28 and TRBJ2-7; D might be TRBD1 or TRBD2, each matching 6 bases. The germline V gene has CDR1 MDHEN and CDR2 SYDVKM. The V end lost 3 bases, the J end lost 7 bases, and 22 bases lay between the germline ends. This CDR3 spans 16 amino acids. CDR3 loop: CASSFWRKGGAREQYF. Written as DNA, the CDR3 is TGTGCCAGCAGTTTTTGGCGAAAGGGGGGAGCGCGAGAGCAGTACTTC.

This clone appeared a few times. CDR3 sequence reads: CASSPGLAGGPSTDTQYF. CDR3 in DNA: TGTGCCAGCAGCCCGGGACTAGCGGGGGGGCCTAGCACAGATACGCAGTATTTT. This sequence joins TRBV4-2 and TRBJ2-3, with 16 bases fitting TRBD2. This CDR3 comprises 18 residues. The junction had 4 bases not matched to a gene; V was cut back by 4 bases and J by 0 bases. Germline CDR1 reads LGHNA; CDR2 reads YNFKEQ.

The chain employs TRBV14 and TRBJ1-2, with D unresolved. With 0 bases removed from V and 4 bases from J, the gap between germline ends came to 6 bases. The CDR3 totals 13 residues. The germline CDR1 and CDR2 sequences are SGHDN and FVKESK. CDR3 protein: CASSQDQTYGYTF. The CDR3 DNA sequence: TGTGCCAGCAGCCAAGATCAGACCTATGGCTACACCTTC.

To note about this clone: Other nucleotide sequences from this sample produce the same CDR3. This chain links TRBV2 with TRBJ1-5, with 7 bases aligning to TRBD1. Germline V CDR1 and CDR2: SNHLY, FYNNEI. With V trimmed by 4 bases and J by 4 bases, 4 bases remained unmatched. The CDR3 length is 14 residues. CDR3 loop: CASSGQGGNQPQHF. In DNA, the CDR3 is TGTGCCAGCAGTGGACAGGGCGGGAATCAGCCCCAGCATTTT.

The chain uses TRBV19 and TRBJ1-2; no clear D gene. V shed 2 bases and J shed 0 bases, with 7 bases lying between them. CDR3 length equals 14 residues. Germline V gives CDR1 LNHDA, CDR2 SQIVND (reference sequence). This CDR3 reads CASSILRTNYGYTF. The CDR3 region has the DNA TGTGCCAGTAGTATATTGCGGACTAACTATGGCTACACCTTC.

V is TRBV15 and J is TRBJ2-3; perhaps TRBD2 as D (6 bases). CDR1 is LNHNV and CDR2 is YYDKDF in the germline V gene (reference sequence). The CDR3 consists of 14 residues. V lost 5 bases and J lost 0, with 9 bases in between. The CDR3 reads CATSPGVSTDTQYF. In DNA form, the CDR3 reads TGTGCCACCAGCCCGGGGGTGAGCACAGATACGCAGTATTTT.

This clone was seen only once. The chain employs TRBV6-6 and TRBJ2-2; maybe TRBD1 (6 bases). With 5 bases removed from V and 6 bases from J, the gap between germline ends came to 13 bases. The CDR3 is made up of 14 amino acids. Germline lookup yields CDR1 MNHNY and CDR2 SVGAGI (reference sequence). The CDR3 loop reads CASSQNRDAGELFF. In DNA form, the CDR3 reads TGTGCCAGCAGTCAGAACAGGGATGCCGGGGAGCTGTTTTTT.

The chain combines TRBV7-2 with TRBJ2-5; maybe TRBD2 (6 bases). CDR1 is SGHTA, CDR2 FQGNSA, per germline. The V end lost 5 bases, the J end lost 4 bases, and 14 bases lay between the germline ends. This CDR3 has 14 residues. CDR3 in amino acids: CASSAQRGAETQYF. CDR3 bases: TGTGCCAGCAGCGCCCAACGCGGGGCAGAGACCCAGTACTTC.

This rearrangement joins TRBV6-1 to TRBJ1-5; D may be TRBD1 (5 bases). Trimming removed 2 bases at V and 7 bases at J, with 9 bases between. This CDR3 spans 13 amino acids. The germline gives CDR1 MNHNS, CDR2 SASEGT. CDR3 coding DNA: TGTGCCAGCAGTGAAAGGGGAGGGCAGCCCCAGCATTTT. Its protein product is CASSERGGQPQHF.

This clone appeared a few times. The chain joins TRBV5-4 to TRBJ1-2; 7 bases are a match to TRBD1. Germline CDR1 SGHNT, CDR2 YYREEE (reference sequence). J was trimmed by 8 bases and V by 5 bases; bases with no gene match: 6. CDR3 length: 12 amino acids. CDR3 bases: TGTGCCAGCAGAGAGGGGGCGAGAGGCTACACCTTC. Translated: CASREGARGYTF.

The chain links TRBV28 to TRBJ2-7, with 7 bases identical to TRBD1. V dropped 8 bases and J dropped 2; count of bases not matched to a gene: 9. The CDR3 totals 14 residues. The germline CDR1 and CDR2 sequences are MDHEN and SYDVKM. The CDR3 DNA reads as TGTGCCAGCCGACTCGGACAGGCACCCTACGAGCAGTACTTC. Amino acids: CASRLGQAPYEQYF.

The CDR3 here is CASSVGQGVTQYF. The CDR3 DNA reads TGTGCCAGCAGCGTGGGACAGGGAGTGACCCAGTACTTC. The chain couples TRBV5-6 to TRBJ2-5, with 9 bases lining up with TRBD1. Germline V gene sequence: CDR1 SGHDT, CDR2 YYEEEE. The CDR3 consists of 13 residues. The V and J ends lost 4 bases and 7 bases, in that order; junction bases with no gene match: 5.

The CDR3 nucleotides read TGCGCCAGCGGTTCGGGGAGCTCCTACGAGCAGTACTTC. As protein: CASGSGSSYEQYF. This chain uses TRBV4-3 with TRBJ2-7; possibly TRBD2 for D (5 bases). CDR1 is LGHNA, CDR2 YSLEER, per germline. Trimming stripped 8 bases from V and 0 bases from J, with 11 bases between. The CDR3 is 13 residues long.

The chain carries TRBV7-3 and TRBJ1-2; no definite D call. The germline V and J ends were trimmed by 5 bases and 1 base, with 11 bases remaining between them. Per germline, CDR1 SGHTA and CDR2 FQGTGA. The CDR3 runs 14 residues. The CDR3 loop is CASSPGRGNYGYTF. In DNA, the CDR3 is TGTGCCAGCAGCCCCGGGCGTGGTAACTATGGCTACACCTTC.